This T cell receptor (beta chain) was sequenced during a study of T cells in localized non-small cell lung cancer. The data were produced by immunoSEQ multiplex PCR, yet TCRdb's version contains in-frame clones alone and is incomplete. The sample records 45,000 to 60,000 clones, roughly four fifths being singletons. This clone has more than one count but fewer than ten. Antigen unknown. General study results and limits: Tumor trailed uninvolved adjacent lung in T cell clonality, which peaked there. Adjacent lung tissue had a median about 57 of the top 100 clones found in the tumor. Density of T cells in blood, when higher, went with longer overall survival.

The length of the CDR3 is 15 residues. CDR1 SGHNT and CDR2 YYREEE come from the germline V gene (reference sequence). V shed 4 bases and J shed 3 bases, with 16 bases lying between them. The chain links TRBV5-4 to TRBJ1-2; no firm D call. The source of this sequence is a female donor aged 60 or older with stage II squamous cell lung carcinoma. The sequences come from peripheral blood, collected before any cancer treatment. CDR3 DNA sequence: TGTGCCAGCAGCGAACGTAGGGAAGGCGACTATGGCTACACCTTC. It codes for CASSERREGDYGYTF. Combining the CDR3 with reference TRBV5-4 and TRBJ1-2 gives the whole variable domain ETGVTQSPTHLIKTRGQQVTLRCSSQSGHNTVSWYQQALGQGPQFIFQYYREEENGRGNFPPRFSGLQFPNYSSELNVNALELDDSALYLCASSERREGDYGYTFGSGTRLTVV.